The entry below gives a single T cell receptor beta chain sequence along with its context. This entry is derived from a study of blood T cell repertoires in COVID-19. Background on the study: The samples span acute and convalescent COVID-19 from the United States, Italy and Spain. The analysed material was cDNA or gDNA that came from T cells, B-cell-depleted T cells, or PBMCs.

Data came from immunoSEQ multiplex PCR; TCRdb stores just in-frame clones and leaves some out. This sample has more than 250,000 clones; around 90% occur once, and the top ten carry about 1.5%. Individuals drawn from around 25 US areas were about 18 to 95 years old. Participants reported their clinical history, and cohort assignment relied on those reports. This TCR was sampled from a young woman with acute COVID-19. Sequenced material: PBMCs or T cells enriched from blood (not recorded which).

CDR3: CASSLGGGDSPLHF. Here the CDR3 DNA reads TGTGCCAGCAGCTTGGGCGGGGGTGATTCACCCCTCCACTTT. The V call is TRBV7-9, the J call TRBJ1-6, with D possibly matching TRBD1 (5 bases). V was cut by 3 bases and J by 8 bases, with 11 bases left in between. Germline loops: CDR1 SEHNR, CDR2 FQNEAQ (reference sequence). The CDR3 contains 14 residues.